These T cell receptor beta chains were read from a single sample in a study of shared clonotypes between healthy human individuals. Produced via immunoSEQ multiplex PCR; TCRdb's table is partial and in-frame only. The sample shows some 2.3 million clones, over 85% of them seen only once. Sequenced input: naive CD4+ T cells from PBMCs. The receptors come from a man between 18 and 29 years old in good health. Some clones in this sample may be carry-over from other donors' samples. CDR3s include the opening cysteine and the closing phenylalanine or tryptophan. The order of the fields is D gene, J gene, clone size, V gene, CDR3 DNA, CDR3 protein. D genes are given only for firm matches. Expanded clones are given a class, and other clones once, few, many or no size at all.

>TRBD2|TRBJ2-5|NA|TRBV4-3
TGCGCCAGCAGCCTTAGCGGGAGCGGCGGAGAGACCCAGTACTTC
CASSLSGSGGETQYF
>NA|TRBJ1-1|NA|TRBV7-9
TGTGCCAGCAGCCTAACTCCGGGGAAAGAAAGGAACACTGAAGCTTTCTTT
CASSLTPGKERNTEAFF
>NA|TRBJ2-3|NA|TRBV5-1
TGCGCCAGCAGCTTGTTTCTGGTCGGCACAGATACGCAGTATTTT
CASSLFLVGTDTQYF
>TRBD2|TRBJ2-1|NA|TRBV5-1
TGCGCCAGCAGCTTTCTAACTAGCGGGAGGCCCGATGAGCAGTTCTTC
CASSFLTSGRPDEQFF
>NA|TRBJ2-7|NA|TRBV4-1
TGCGCCAGCAGCCAAGACTCTAGGGCGGGTATGTACGAGCAGTACTTC
CASSQDSRAGMYEQYF
>TRBD1|TRBJ2-7|NA|TRBV5-4
TGTGCCAGCAGCAGCCGGGACAGGGACCCCGAGCAGTACTTC
CASSSRDRDPEQYF
>NA|TRBJ1-2|NA|TRBV18
TGTGCCAGCTCACCACCGGTTGATGGCTACACCTTC
CASSPPVDGYTF
>NA|TRBJ2-2|NA|TRBV11-3
TGTGCCAGCAGCCCCTTTGCGGGGGCTAACACCGGGGAGCTGTTTTTT
CASSPFAGANTGELFF
>TRBD1|TRBJ2-7|NA|TRBV7-6
TGTGCCAGCAGCTTAGCGGCGGGACAGGGACCCTACGAGCAGTACTTC
CASSLAAGQGPYEQYF
>NA|TRBJ1-1|NA|TRBV5-1
TGCGCCAGCAGAACTGTAGAAAACACTGAAGCTTTCTTT
CASRTVENTEAFF
>TRBD1|TRBJ2-6|NA|TRBV28
TGTGCCAGCAGTCCCGGGACAGGGCGACCTGGGGCCAACGTCCTGACTTTC
CASSPGTGRPGANVLTF
>NA|TRBJ1-4|NA|TRBV25-1
TGTGCGACGCCCCACCAAGGAGCTAATGAAAAACTGTTTTTT
CATPHQGANEKLFF
>NA|TRBJ2-7|NA|TRBV5-8
TGTGCCAGCAGCAGAGATACCTACGAGCAGTACTTC
CASSRDTYEQYF
>TRBD1|TRBJ2-7|NA|TRBV5-1
TGCGCCAGCAACGAGGGACAGCTGAGAGTCTACGAGCAGTACTTC
CASNEGQLRVYEQYF
>NA|TRBJ2-1|NA|TRBV30
TGTGCCTGGACCCGAAAATGGGGCAATTGGTACAATGAGCAGTTCTTC
CAWTRKWGNWYNEQFF
>NA|TRBJ1-1|NA|TRBV10-3
TGTGCCATCAGGAACGCCAGGAGGAACACTGAAGCTTTCTTT
CAIRNARRNTEAFF
>NA|TRBJ1-5|NA|TRBV2
TGTGCCAGCAGTGAAGGTCTTCAGCCCCAGCATTTT
CASSEGLQPQHF
>TRBD2|TRBJ2-3|NA|TRBV15
TGTGCCACCAGCAGAGAGGCTAGCGGGGTTCAAGATACGCAGTATTTT
CATSREASGVQDTQYF
>NA|TRBJ2-1|NA|TRBV12-5
TGTGCTAGTGCCCCTGGGGGGGGGCCCTACAATGAGCAGTTCTTC
CASAPGGGPYNEQFF
>TRBD1|TRBJ2-3|NA|TRBV2
TGTGCCAGCAGTGAAACCCGGGACAGGGGGTTTTCAAGCACGGCAGATACGCAGTATTTT
CASSETRDRGFSSTADTQYF
>NA|TRBJ1-1|few|TRBV9
TGTGCCAGCAGCGTAGTAGGGCAAAACACTGAAGCTTTCTTT
CASSVVGQNTEAFF
>TRBD2|TRBJ2-1|NA|TRBV7-2
TGTGCCAGCAGGCAAAGCGGGAGGGGTCGTAATGAGCAGTTCTTC
CASRQSGRGRNEQFF
>TRBD1|TRBJ2-2|NA|TRBV28
TGTGCCAGCAGTCCAACAGGGGCCACTACGAACACCGGGGAGCTGTTTTTT
CASSPTGATTNTGELFF
>NA|TRBJ2-3|NA|TRBV4-1
TGCGCCAGCAGCCAAGATAATCCTACAGATACGCAGTATTTT
CASSQDNPTDTQYF